This T cell receptor beta chain was documented in a study of beta chain features in type 1 diabetes. Study findings and constraints: With patients and controls alike, PCR might favor shorter templates to an equal degree. For type 1 diabetes patients, VDJ junctions showed fewer insertions and more deletions.

This clone was found once. Its antigen is not known. Expressed TCRB transcripts were sequenced, since all the RNA that had been isolated was reverse transcribed. The repertoire was sequenced with immunoSEQ multiplex PCR; TCRdb's copy has only in-frame clones and lacks some. The sample consists of 130,000 to 150,000 clones, around 50% of them appearing once. CDR3 length: 16 residues. Trimming at V came to 3 bases and at J to 5 bases, leaving 11 bases not matched to a gene. The germline V gene has CDR1 GTSNPN and CDR2 SVGIG (reference sequence). The specimen was Tregs from blood. The receptor's source is a man aged 18 to 30 in good health. The chain is built from TRBV30 and TRBJ2-2; 8 bases line up with TRBD2. CDR3 nucleotides: TGTGCCTGGAGAGCAGATAACGGGGGGGCTACCGGGGAGCTGTTTTTT. Amino acids: CAWRADNGGATGELFF.